This TCR beta chain was sequenced in a study of T cells after yellow fever vaccination. Findings and caveats of the study: A minor fraction of clonotypes spanned both CD4 and CD8 compartments. Post-booster reappearance was seen for most primary-vaccination clones (about 96% CD4, 85% to 90% CD8).

CDR1 is SGHRS and CDR2 is YFSETQ in the germline V gene. The CDR3 is 15 residues long. V gave up 4 bases and J gave up 7 bases; unmatched junction bases: 3. TCRdb re-derived calls from the 5' RACE reads in MiXCR, one entry per CDR3 protein. The sample has 230,000 or so distinct CDR3 sequences; over 3% are singletons. This clonotype was counted at least ten times. The antigen is unknown. The starting material was PBMCs, obtained 15 days after the yellow fever booster vaccination. This clonotype originated in a young man who received the YFV17D yellow fever vaccine. V is TRBV5-1 and J is TRBJ2-1; the match to TRBD2 covers 15 bases. The CDR3 sequence: CASSVGTSGGNEQFF. For the CDR3, the DNA is TGCGCCAGCAGCGTCGGGACTAGCGGGGGGAATGAGCAGTTCTTC.